The text below deals with one T cell receptor beta chain. Its matching antigen is unknown. This sample is part of a study of human T cells and chemical hapten exposure. Study overall: There were per-sample TCR yield variations, arising mainly from small pooled library volume differences.

Via MiXCR, TCRdb re-called the RACE reads, giving one row per CDR3 protein. This sample has 340,000 or so distinct CDR3 sequences, with around 7% found just once. Time point of the sample: patch test 1, 2 weeks after DPC sensitization. As for treatment: therapeutic diphenylcyclopropenone sensitization with weekly scalp DPC. Donors were 18 to 70-year-old alopecia patients suitable for DPC. Study observations and caveats: Expanded TCR sets contained significantly more large CDR3 similarity clusters than controls.

J lost 10 bases, V lost 7 bases, and 7 bases had no gene match. The CDR3 extends over 13 amino acids. Germline CDR1 and CDR2: MNHEY and SVGAGI. The receptor comes from a woman between 18 and 29 years old with alopecia areata. Some clones in this sample may be carry-over from other donors' samples. Material: whole blood, obtained in connection with sensitization to the hapten diphenylcyclopropenone (DPC). The chain employs TRBV6-5 and TRBJ1-6, with TRBD1 matching 7 bases. The CDR3 reads CASTETGWSPLHF. The CDR3, as DNA: TGTGCCAGCACCGAGACAGGGTGGTCACCCCTCCACTTT.